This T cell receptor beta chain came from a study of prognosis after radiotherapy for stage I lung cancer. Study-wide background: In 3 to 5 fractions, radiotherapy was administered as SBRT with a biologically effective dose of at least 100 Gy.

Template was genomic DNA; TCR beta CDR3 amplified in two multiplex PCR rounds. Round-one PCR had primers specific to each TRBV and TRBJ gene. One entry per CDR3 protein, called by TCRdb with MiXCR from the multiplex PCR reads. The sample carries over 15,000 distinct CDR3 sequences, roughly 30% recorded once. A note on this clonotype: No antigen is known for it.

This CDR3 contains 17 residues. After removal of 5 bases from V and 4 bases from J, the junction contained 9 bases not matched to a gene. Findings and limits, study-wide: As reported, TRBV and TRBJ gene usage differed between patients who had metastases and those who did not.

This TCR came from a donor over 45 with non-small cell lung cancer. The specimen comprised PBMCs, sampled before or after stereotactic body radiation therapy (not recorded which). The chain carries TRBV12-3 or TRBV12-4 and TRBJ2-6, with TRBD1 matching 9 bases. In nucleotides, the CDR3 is TGTGCCAGCAGTGTAGGACAGGGGACGGAAGGGGCCAACGTCCTGACTTTC. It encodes CASSVGQGTEGANVLTF.